This TCR beta chain is drawn from a study of T cells in Graves' hyperthyroidism and ophthalmopathy. This clonotype was recorded at least ten times. Authors of the study amplified TCR beta CDR3 regions from RNA transcripts. In the first-round RT-PCR of the TCR CDR3, the HTBI primer set was used. TCRdb reprocessed the multiplex PCR reads via MiXCR and lists one record per CDR3 protein. Of approximately 590,000 distinct CDR3 sequences listed, roughly 14% are singletons. Trimming removed 10 bases from V and 0 bases from J, with 28 bases in between. The CDR3 covers 18 residues. The germline V gene has CDR1 MNHNS and CDR2 SASEGT.

This receptor was taken from a woman in her 30s with Graves' hyperthyroidism. The sample consisted of blood. This rearrangement joins TRBV6-1 to TRBJ2-7, with D perhaps matching TRBD2 (5 bases). The CDR3 bases are TGTGCCAAGCTGCAAGAGGAGGTTGGCCTCATAAGCTCCTACGAGCAGTACTTC. It translates to CAKLQEEVGLISSYEQYF.